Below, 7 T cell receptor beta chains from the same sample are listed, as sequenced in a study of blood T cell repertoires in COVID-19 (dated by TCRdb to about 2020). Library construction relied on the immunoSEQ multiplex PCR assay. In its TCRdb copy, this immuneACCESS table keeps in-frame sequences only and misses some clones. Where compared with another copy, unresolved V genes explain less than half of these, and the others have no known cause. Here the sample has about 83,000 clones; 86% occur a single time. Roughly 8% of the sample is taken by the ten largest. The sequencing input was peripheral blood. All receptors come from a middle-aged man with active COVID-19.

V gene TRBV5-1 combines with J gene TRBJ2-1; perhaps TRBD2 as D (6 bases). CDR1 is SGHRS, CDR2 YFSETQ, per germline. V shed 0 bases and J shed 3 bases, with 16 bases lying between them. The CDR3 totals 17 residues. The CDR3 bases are TGCGCCAGCAGCTTGGCTCGTCGCGGGAAACTCTACAATGAGCAGTTCTTC. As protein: CASSLARRGKLYNEQFF.

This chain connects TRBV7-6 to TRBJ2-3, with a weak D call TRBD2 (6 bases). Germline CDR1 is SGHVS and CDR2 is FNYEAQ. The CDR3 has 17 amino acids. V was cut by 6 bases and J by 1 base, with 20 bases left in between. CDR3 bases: TGTGCCAGCAGGCCAACCCCCTTGGAGGGTCGCACAGATACGCAGTATTTT. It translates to CASRPTPLEGRTDTQYF.

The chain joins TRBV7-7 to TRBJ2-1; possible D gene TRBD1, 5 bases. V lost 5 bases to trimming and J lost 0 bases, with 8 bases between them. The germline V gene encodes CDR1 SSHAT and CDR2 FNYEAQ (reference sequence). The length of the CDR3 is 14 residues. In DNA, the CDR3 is TGTGCCAGCAGCCCACAGGTCTCCTACAATGAGCAGTTCTTC. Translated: CASSPQVSYNEQFF.

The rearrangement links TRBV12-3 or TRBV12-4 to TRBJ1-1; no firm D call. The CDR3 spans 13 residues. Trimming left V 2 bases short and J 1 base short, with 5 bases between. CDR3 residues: CASSLSRNTEAFF. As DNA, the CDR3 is TGTGCCAGCAGTTTAAGTAGGAACACTGAAGCTTTCTTT.

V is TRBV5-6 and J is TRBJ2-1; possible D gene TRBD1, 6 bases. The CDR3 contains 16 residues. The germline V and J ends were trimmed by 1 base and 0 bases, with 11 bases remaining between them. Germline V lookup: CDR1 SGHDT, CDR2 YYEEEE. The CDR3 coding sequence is TGTGCCAGCAGCTTGTTAGGGACACCCTCCTACAATGAGCAGTTCTTC. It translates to CASSLLGTPSYNEQFF.

The CDR3 is CASSSGTPIYGYTF. DNA for the CDR3: TGTGCCAGCAGTTCCGGGACACCAATCTATGGCTACACCTTC. The chain is built from TRBV28 and TRBJ1-2; perhaps TRBD1 as D (6 bases). Germline V gives CDR1 MDHEN, CDR2 SYDVKM. This CDR3 is built from 14 residues. Trimming removed 4 bases from V and 4 bases from J, with 13 bases in between.

The CDR3 protein is CASSLLGSSGTDTQYF. In nucleotides, the CDR3 is TGTGCCAGCAGCCTTCTAGGGAGTAGCGGCACAGATACGCAGTATTTT. V is TRBV7-3 and J is TRBJ2-3, with D possibly being TRBD2 (5 bases). Trimming cost V 5 bases and J 1 base, with 16 bases left between them. The CDR3 is 16 residues long. Germline CDR1 is SGHTA and CDR2 is FQGTGA.